This passage covers 31 T cell receptor beta chains from one sample sequenced in a study of T-cell reconstitution after alpha-beta-depleted transplantation in children. A TCRbeta library incorporating unique molecular identifiers was prepared. TCRdb itself ran the PCR reads through MiXCR, one entry per CDR3 protein. In the table there are about 600,000 distinct CDR3 sequences, over 9.5% of which are singletons. The sample was PBMCs from the stem cell graft donor, taken from the stem cell graft. All receptors come from a human donor who donated a stem cell graft to a child with acute myeloid leukemia.

The chain combines TRBV29-1 with TRBJ2-2, with D perhaps being TRBD1 or TRBD2 (5 bases each). The CDR3 has 15 amino acids. CDR1 is SQVTM and CDR2 is ANQGSEA in the germline V gene. V lost 6 bases to trimming and J lost 2 bases, with 16 bases between them. The CDR3 nucleotides read TGCAGCGTGCGAAAAGGGACGGATAACACCGGGGAGCTGTTTTTT. It encodes CSVRKGTDNTGELFF.

This clonotype showed up just a few times. The V call is TRBV10-3, the J call TRBJ2-7; 14 bases match TRBD2. The ends lost 8 bases at V and 5 bases at J; junction bases unmatched: 5. CDR1 and CDR2 (germline): ENHRY, SYGVKD. This CDR3 has 14 amino acids. CDR3 sequence: CAIATSGRVDEQYF. CDR3 DNA: TGTGCCATCGCGACTAGCGGGAGGGTTGACGAGCAGTACTTC.

This clonotype was detected only a few times. The chain carries TRBV20-1 and TRBJ2-4; unclear D gene. Germline CDR1 reads DFQATT; CDR2 reads SNEGSKA (reference sequence). The CDR3 has 15 residues. Trimming removed 5 bases at V and 0 bases at J, with 14 bases between. The CDR3 region has the DNA TGCAGTGCTGCCCCGAGCGATCTAGCCAAAAACATTCAGTACTTC. Translating it yields CSAAPSDLAKNIQYF.

This clonotype was seen at least ten times. The rearrangement uses TRBV5-1 and TRBJ2-1, with 7 bases aligning to TRBD1. The germline gives CDR1 SGHRS, CDR2 YFSETQ. V shed 6 bases, J shed 10 bases, and the junction held 10 bases outside the gene matches. This CDR3 spans 13 amino acids. This CDR3 is CASNLDRVREQFF. For the CDR3, the DNA is TGCGCCAGCAACCTAGACAGGGTGAGGGAGCAGTTCTTC.

This clonotype has ten or more counts. The chain uses TRBV20-1 and TRBJ2-3; 15 positions agree with TRBD2. Germline CDR1 DFQATT, CDR2 SNEGSKA (reference sequence). This CDR3 is built from 15 residues. J lost 3 bases, V lost 3 bases, and 1 base had no gene match. In nucleotides, the CDR3 is TGCAGTGCTAGCGGACTAGCGGGAGGGACAGATACGCAGTATTTT. Translation: CSASGLAGGTDTQYF.

The chain carries TRBV7-2 and TRBJ2-2; possible D gene TRBD2, 6 bases. V dropped 5 bases and J dropped 4 bases, with 11 bases sitting between them. The germline V gene encodes CDR1 SGHTA and CDR2 FQGNSA. The CDR3 contains 14 residues. The CDR3 coding sequence is TGTGCCAGCAGCCAGACTAGGCCCACCGGGGAGCTGTTTTTT. Its translation is CASSQTRPTGELFF.

Ten or more counts support this clonotype. This sequence joins TRBV10-3 and TRBJ2-1; 8 bases match TRBD2. The CDR3 runs to 15 residues. Unmatched junction bases numbered 7, after V lost 4 bases and J lost 5 bases. CDR1 and CDR2 (germline): ENHRY, SYGVKD. CDR3: CAISGRREANNEQFF. DNA for the CDR3: TGTGCCATCAGTGGAAGGCGGGAGGCCAACAATGAGCAGTTCTTC.

The sample holds a few counts of this clonotype. This chain joins TRBV6-5 and TRBJ2-1; D is perhaps TRBD2 (6 bases). Trimming removed 0 bases from V and 6 bases from J, with 9 bases in between. Germline lookup yields CDR1 MNHEY and CDR2 SVGAGI. The CDR3 is 14 amino acids. The CDR3 coding sequence is TGTGCCAGCAGTTACTCGACGGGAGCCAATGAGCAGTTCTTC. It yields the protein CASSYSTGANEQFF.

This clonotype has at least ten counts. The V gene is TRBV6-5, the J gene TRBJ2-7; 8 nucleotides match TRBD2. Germline-derived CDR1 and CDR2 are MNHEY and SVGAGI. This CDR3 is built from 14 residues. V dropped 0 bases and J dropped 7; count of bases not matched to a gene: 5. CDR3 residues: CASSYSASGSEQYF. The CDR3 DNA reads as TGTGCCAGCAGTTACTCGGCCAGCGGGAGTGAGCAGTACTTC.

V usage is TRBV19 and J usage is TRBJ2-6, with D unresolved. Germline V gene sequence: CDR1 LNHDA, CDR2 SQIVND (reference sequence). The CDR3 runs to 15 residues. Trimming took 9 bases from V and 0 from J, leaving 12 bases between them. CDR3 region: CASQLVVSGANVLTF. The CDR3 bases are TGTGCCAGCCAGCTTGTAGTCTCTGGGGCCAACGTCCTGACTTTC.

The chain combines TRBV6-2 or TRBV6-3 with TRBJ1-6; D call uncertain. V lost 6 bases, J lost 7 bases, and 7 bases lay in between. This CDR3 spans 12 amino acids. The V gene's germline CDR1 is MNHEY and CDR2 SVGEGT. The CDR3 DNA reads as TGTGCCAGCAGAGACCTGAATTCACCCCTCCACTTT. This encodes CASRDLNSPLHF.

This clonotype showed up many times. The chain employs TRBV12-3 or TRBV12-4 and TRBJ2-5, with 12 bases that match TRBD2. The CDR3 contains 16 residues. V dropped 4 bases and J dropped 4; count of bases not matched to a gene: 7. The DNA for the CDR3 is TGTGCCAGCAGTTGGATGACTAGCGGGAGAGGAGAGACCCAGTACTTC. Encoded protein: CASSWMTSGRGETQYF.

This clonotype was picked up many times. The J gene is TRBJ2-1, the V gene TRBV29-1, with D hard to call. Germline loops: CDR1 SQVTM, CDR2 ANQGSEA. The CDR3 has 14 residues. Trimming cost V 0 bases and J 0 bases, with 6 bases left between them. This CDR3 reads CSVEEPSSYNEQFF. DNA of the CDR3: TGCAGCGTTGAAGAGCCAAGCTCCTACAATGAGCAGTTCTTC.

This clonotype was found a few times. The chain carries TRBV20-1 and TRBJ2-7; perhaps TRBD1 as D (6 bases). Deletions cut 5 bases from V and 7 bases from J, with 15 bases between. CDR1 is DFQATT and CDR2 is SNEGSKA in the germline V gene (reference sequence). The length of the CDR3 is 12 residues. As DNA, the CDR3 is TGCAGTGCTGGGACAAGGGAGAGGGAGCAGTACTTC. Its translation: CSAGTREREQYF.

The V call is TRBV20-1, the J call TRBJ2-3, with TRBD2 matching 10 bases. Germline CDR1 is DFQATT and CDR2 is SNEGSKA (reference sequence). The CDR3 contains 16 residues. J was trimmed by 4 bases and V by 6 bases; bases with no gene match: 13. The CDR3 nucleotides read TGCAGTGCGGAGAGCGGGAGGGCCAAGGAGGCAGATACGCAGTATTTT. Translating it yields CSAESGRAKEADTQYF.

The chain links TRBV5-1 to TRBJ1-4; D unresolved. Germline V gene data show CDR1 as SGHRS and CDR2 as YFSETQ. The V and J ends lost 4 bases and 0 bases respectively, with 13 bases between them. The CDR3 totals 16 residues. CDR3 coding DNA: TGCGCCAGCAGCAGCTTCCCCCAGTCAACTAATGAAAAACTGTTTTTT. The encoded protein is CASSSFPQSTNEKLFF.

This clonotype was seen ten or more times. The genes are TRBV14 and TRBJ2-7, with D perhaps matching TRBD2 (6 bases). Trimming removed 2 bases at V and 7 bases at J, with 15 bases between. This CDR3 is 14 amino acids long. CDR1 is SGHDN and CDR2 is FVKESK in the germline V gene. The DNA for the CDR3 is TGTGCCAGCAGCCAATGGCGGTCGCGGGGTGAGCAGTACTTC. It is translated as CASSQWRSRGEQYF.

DNA of the CDR3: TGTGCCAGCAGTGATCGTCTTAGCTCTGGAAACACCATATATTTT. It specifies CASSDRLSSGNTIYF. The chain has TRBV25-1 and TRBJ1-3; D unclear. Trimming removed 3 bases from V and 0 bases from J, with 9 bases in between. This CDR3 is 15 amino acids long. Germline CDR1 reads MGHDK; CDR2 reads SYGVNS.

A few counts support this clonotype. The V call is TRBV7-8, the J call TRBJ2-2; tentatively, D is TRBD1 or TRBD2 (5 bases each). CDR1 is SGHVS and CDR2 is FQNEAQ in the germline V gene. This CDR3 comprises 13 residues. The ends were cut back, 7 bases at V and 4 bases at J, with 10 bases in the middle. The DNA for the CDR3 is TGTGCCAGCACCCCTGGGGGCACCGGGGAGCTGTTTTTT. As protein: CASTPGGTGELFF.

This clonotype was picked up many times. The CDR3 coding sequence is TGTGCCACCAGCCTGAACTTAGCGGGAGGGGAGGAGCTGTTTTTT. This encodes CATSLNLAGGEELFF. The chain recombines TRBV15 with TRBJ2-2, with 11 bases fitting TRBD2. The junction had 9 bases not matched to a gene; V was cut back by 5 bases and J by 10 bases. The CDR3 covers 15 residues. CDR1 LNHNV and CDR2 YYDKDF come from the germline V gene (reference sequence).

This clonotype was recorded a few times. Lacking the conserved final phenylalanine or tryptophan, this CDR3 likely reflects a read error. The genes are TRBV20-1 and TRBJ1-6; D remains unclear. CDR3 size: 15 residues. Per the germline V gene, CDR1 is DFQATT and CDR2 is SNEGSKA (reference sequence). Between the trimmed V and J ends, which lost 3 bases and 9 bases, there was a span of 18 bases. CDR3 region: CSARRAELDGSPLHS. CDR3 DNA: TGCAGTGCTAGGAGAGCGGAGCTGGATGGTTCACCCCTCCACTCT.

V usage is TRBV6-6 and J usage is TRBJ1-5; D is uncertain. The CDR3 loop spans 12 amino acids. With 8 bases removed from V and 6 bases from J, the gap between germline ends came to 11 bases. Per the germline V gene, CDR1 is MNHNY and CDR2 is SVGAGI (reference sequence). CDR3 protein: CASRGRSQPQHF. CDR3 nucleotides: TGTGCCAGCCGTGGGAGGAGTCAGCCCCAGCATTTT.

The J gene is TRBJ1-5, the V gene TRBV5-1; maybe TRBD1 (6 bases). The germline gives CDR1 SGHRS, CDR2 YFSETQ. This CDR3 spans 14 amino acids. Trimming cost V 3 bases and J 6 bases, with 13 bases left between them. CDR3 protein: CASSSSGEGQPQHF. CDR3 DNA: TGCGCCAGCAGCTCCTCAGGGGAAGGTCAGCCCCAGCATTTT.

This clonotype turned up a few times. The V gene is TRBV28, the J gene TRBJ2-2; 12 bases line up with TRBD1. The CDR3 is 15 amino acids. Germline V gives CDR1 MDHEN, CDR2 SYDVKM. V lost 7 bases to trimming and J lost 6 bases; unmatched junction nucleotides: 6. The CDR3 DNA reads TGTGCCAGCAAGGGACAGGGGGCTGCCGCCGGGGAGCTGTTTTTT. It codes for CASKGQGAAAGELFF.

This clonotype was found many times. The V and J genes are TRBV2 and TRBJ2-3; D is unresolved. Per the germline V gene, CDR1 is SNHLY and CDR2 is FYNNEI. The V gene lost 7 bases and the J gene lost 3 bases, with 11 bases spanning the gap. The CDR3 covers 13 residues. The CDR3 nucleotides are TGTGCCAGCAATATCGCCACAACAGATACGCAGTATTTT. Translated: CASNIATTDTQYF.

This clonotype was found many times. V usage is TRBV24-1 and J usage is TRBJ2-1; D is perhaps TRBD2 (6 bases). The V gene's germline CDR1 is KGHDR and CDR2 SFDVKD. Trimming removed 5 bases from V and 4 bases from J, with 23 bases in between. CDR3 length: 18 residues. CDR3 loop: CATSAPMGGRAQYNEQFF. The CDR3 DNA sequence: TGTGCCACCAGTGCTCCTATGGGAGGCAGGGCCCAATACAATGAGCAGTTCTTC.

The rearrangement uses TRBV10-3 and TRBJ2-2; D uncertain. The V end was cut by 7 bases, the J end by 2 bases, with 11 bases between. The CDR3 consists of 14 residues. In germline, CDR1 is ENHRY, CDR2 SYGVKD. The CDR3 DNA reads TGTGCCATCACCCCCACCCTTAACACCGGGGAGCTGTTTTTT. As protein: CAITPTLNTGELFF.

This clonotype was observed at least ten times. V is TRBV10-3 and J is TRBJ2-1, with 10 bases fitting TRBD2. Unmatched junction bases numbered 5, after V lost 11 bases and J lost 7 bases. The CDR3 contains 12 residues. The germline V gene encodes CDR1 ENHRY and CDR2 SYGVKD. The CDR3 spells CAVRTSGNEQFF. As DNA, the CDR3 is TGTGCCGTCCGGACTAGCGGAAATGAGCAGTTCTTC.

There are a few counts of this clonotype. The rearrangement uses TRBV30 and TRBJ1-1, with unresolved D. The CDR3 sequence is 12 residues long. CDR1 GTSNPN and CDR2 SVGIG come from the germline V gene (reference sequence). Deletions cut 2 bases from V and 4 bases from J, with 8 bases between. In DNA form, the CDR3 reads TGTGCCTGGAGTATGTCTCTCACTGAAGCTTTCTTT. This translates into CAWSMSLTEAFF.

The chain joins TRBV20-1 to TRBJ2-7; no clear D gene. The V end was cut by 6 bases, the J end by 6 bases, with 9 bases between. CDR3 length: 10 residues. Germline values: CDR1 DFQATT, CDR2 SNEGSKA (reference sequence). CDR3 DNA: TGCAGTGCCCCTTTTCGCGAGCAGTACTTC. Protein product: CSAPFREQYF.

This clonotype occurred a few times. The chain joins TRBV7-2 to TRBJ2-1; the D gene is possibly TRBD2 (5 bases). The V gene lost 2 bases and the J gene lost 10 bases, with 12 bases spanning the gap. Germline CDR1 and CDR2: SGHTA and FQGNSA. CDR3 size: 13 residues. CDR3 in amino acids: CASSLWSGIEQFF. CDR3 DNA: TGTGCCAGCAGCTTATGGAGCGGCATAGAGCAGTTCTTC.